This entry lists 10 T cell receptor beta chains sequenced from one sample in a study of T cell changes during pregnancy in multiple sclerosis. Data came from immunoSEQ multiplex PCR; TCRdb stores just in-frame clones and leaves some out. The data contain around 100,000 clones, 92% of them seen just once; the ten biggest clones take up around 0.92%. Sequences were derived from peripheral blood, sampled after pregnancy. The receptors derive from a female donor with multiple sclerosis, enrolled in a pregnancy study.

V is TRBV18 and J is TRBJ2-1; D unresolved. Germline V gene data show CDR1 as KGHSH and CDR2 as LQKENI. The CDR3 covers 14 residues. The V end lost 0 bases, the J end lost 9 bases, and 12 bases lay between the germline ends. The chain's CDR3 is CASSPPGVPIEQFF. The CDR3, as DNA: TGTGCCAGCTCACCACCGGGCGTGCCGATTGAGCAGTTCTTC.

This sequence joins TRBV6-6 and TRBJ1-2; D is ambiguous. CDR3 length: 13 amino acids. CDR1 is MNHNY and CDR2 is SVGAGI in the germline V gene (reference sequence). The V end lost 6 bases, the J end lost 4 bases, and 12 bases lay between the germline ends. For the CDR3, the DNA is TGTGCCAGCAGCGTAGAACGATTCTATGGCTACACCTTC. Translating it yields CASSVERFYGYTF.

The chain has TRBV6-4 and TRBJ2-3; TRBD2 might be the D (5 bases). The germline gives CDR1 MRHNA, CDR2 SNTAGT. Trimming removed 4 bases at V and 1 base at J, with 9 bases between. The CDR3 totals 14 residues. CDR3 bases: TGTGCCAGCAGTGGTGAGGGAGGCACAGATACGCAGTATTTT. Its protein is CASSGEGGTDTQYF.

V and J are TRBV5-1 and TRBJ2-2; D remains unclear. V lost 0 bases, J lost 5 bases, and 8 bases lay in between. The CDR3 consists of 14 residues. In germline, CDR1 is SGHRS, CDR2 YFSETQ. For the CDR3, the DNA is TGCGCCAGCAGCTTGGTAATCGGGACCGGGGAGCTGTTTTTT. Protein sequence: CASSLVIGTGELFF.

The chain carries TRBV2 and TRBJ2-2, with TRBD1 matching 9 bases. The V segment lost 8 bases and the J segment 4 bases; nucleotides outside the gene matches: 8. This CDR3 spans 15 amino acids. From germline, CDR1 is SNHLY and CDR2 FYNNEI. For the CDR3, the DNA is TGTGCCAGCCAACAGGGGGCGCAGGGCACCGGGGAGCTGTTTTTT. Protein product: CASQQGAQGTGELFF.

This chain links TRBV2 with TRBJ2-1; D call uncertain. The CDR3 runs 12 residues. The V gene's germline CDR1 is SNHLY and CDR2 FYNNEI. The ends were cut back, 6 bases at V and 6 bases at J, with 9 bases in the middle. The CDR3 protein is CASSLKANEQFF. The CDR3 DNA reads TGTGCCAGCAGCCTAAAAGCCAATGAGCAGTTCTTC.

The chain joins TRBV6-6 to TRBJ1-2; 7 bases are a match to TRBD1. This CDR3 is 12 amino acids long. V trimming: 5 bases; J trimming: 7 bases; junction bases outside the gene matches: 4. CDR1 MNHNY and CDR2 SVGAGI come from the germline V gene (reference sequence). CDR3 nucleotides: TGTGCCAGCAGTAGACAGGGTGGTGGCTACACCTTC. Protein product: CASSRQGGGYTF.

The chain couples TRBV20-1 to TRBJ1-5; D is possibly TRBD1 (6 bases). V lost 6 bases and J lost 13, with 16 bases in between. CDR3 size: 11 residues. CDR1 is DFQATT and CDR2 is SNEGSKA in the germline V gene (reference sequence). The CDR3 is CSATSQGPQHF. CDR3 DNA sequence: TGCAGTGCCACCTCTCAGGGGCCTCAGCATTTT.

Note on this clone: The same CDR3 arises from other DNA sequences in this sample as well. This chain joins TRBV6-5 and TRBJ2-7; 7 positions match TRBD1. The CDR3 totals 15 residues. Unmatched junction bases numbered 3, after V lost 0 bases and J lost 1 base. Germline CDR1 MNHEY, CDR2 SVGAGI. CDR3 region: CASSYSNRGSYEQYF. The CDR3 DNA reads as TGTGCCAGCAGTTACTCCAACAGGGGTTCCTACGAGCAGTACTTC.

The gene calls are TRBV7-3 and TRBJ2-7, with a possible D match to TRBD1 (5 bases). This CDR3 has 13 amino acids. CDR1 SGHTA and CDR2 FQGTGA come from the germline V gene. V was trimmed by 0 bases and J by 6 bases, leaving 9 bases between them. CDR3 residues: CASSLTRQGEQYF. DNA for the CDR3: TGTGCCAGCAGCTTAACGAGGCAGGGCGAGCAGTACTTC.